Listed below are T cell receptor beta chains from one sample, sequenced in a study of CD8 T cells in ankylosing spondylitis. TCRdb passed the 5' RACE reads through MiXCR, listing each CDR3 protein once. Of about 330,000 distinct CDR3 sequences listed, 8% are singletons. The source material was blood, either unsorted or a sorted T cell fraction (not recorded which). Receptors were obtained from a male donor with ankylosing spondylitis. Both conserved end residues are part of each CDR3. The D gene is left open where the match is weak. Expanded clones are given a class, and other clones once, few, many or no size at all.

CDR3 DNA: TGCGCCAGCCCCTGGTCAAATGAGCAGTTCTTC
CDR3 protein: CASPWSNEQFF
V gene: TRBV5-1
J gene: TRBJ2-1
clone size: few
D gene: -

CDR3 DNA: TGTGCCAGCAGTTTTTGGCTAGCGAGTTCCTACGAGCAGTACTTC
CDR3 protein: CASSFWLASSYEQYF
V gene: TRBV12-3/TRBV12-4
J gene: TRBJ2-7
clone size: -
D gene: -

CDR3 DNA: TGTGCCAGCAGCCAGCTCGGGACTAGCGGGAGCCAGCAGTTCTTC
CDR3 protein: CASSQLGTSGSQQFF
V gene: TRBV7-2
J gene: TRBJ2-1
clone size: -
D gene: TRBD2

CDR3 DNA: TGTGCCAGCAGCTTAGTTGGCGGGAGAGGAGGTGGCTACGAGCAGTACTTC
CDR3 protein: CASSLVGGRGGGYEQYF
V gene: TRBV7-8
J gene: TRBJ2-7
clone size: few
D gene: TRBD2

CDR3 DNA: TGTGCCAGCAGCGTAGGTAGGGGGAGCGGGAACAATGAGCAGTTCTTC
CDR3 protein: CASSVGRGSGNNEQFF
V gene: TRBV9
J gene: TRBJ2-1
clone size: few
D gene: -

CDR3 DNA: TGTGCCAGCAGGACCCAAGCGGGAGCCTACAATGAGCAGTTCTTC
CDR3 protein: CASRTQAGAYNEQFF
V gene: TRBV7-2
J gene: TRBJ2-1
clone size: few
D gene: TRBD2

CDR3 DNA: TGTGCCAGCACAACGTCAGGGTCCCGCAATCAGCCCCAGCATTTT
CDR3 protein: CASTTSGSRNQPQHF
V gene: TRBV25-1
J gene: TRBJ1-5
clone size: many
D gene: -

CDR3 DNA: TGTGCCAGCAGCTCTGCTAGCGGGAGCACTGAGCAGTTCTTC
CDR3 protein: CASSSASGSTEQFF
V gene: TRBV3-1
J gene: TRBJ2-1
clone size: few
D gene: TRBD2

CDR3 DNA: TGTGCCAGCAGTCCGCGGACTAGCGGGAGTTGGAGACCCTACGAGCAGTACTTC
CDR3 protein: CASSPRTSGSWRPYEQYF
V gene: TRBV27
J gene: TRBJ2-7
clone size: -
D gene: TRBD2

CDR3 DNA: TGTGCCACCGGGGGGGGGTATCAGCCCCAGCATTTT
CDR3 protein: CATGGGYQPQHF
V gene: TRBV27
J gene: TRBJ1-5
clone size: -
D gene: -

CDR3 DNA: TGTGCCATCAGTCCCGCAGGAAGAAATTCACCCCTCCACTTT
CDR3 protein: CAISPAGRNSPLHF
V gene: TRBV10-3
J gene: TRBJ1-6
clone size: few
D gene: -

CDR3 DNA: TGTGCCAGCAGTGATCCCGGACTAGCGGGGACGAATGAGCAGTTCTTC
CDR3 protein: CASSDPGLAGTNEQFF
V gene: TRBV25-1
J gene: TRBJ2-1
clone size: many
D gene: TRBD2

CDR3 DNA: TGTGCCAGCAGTGAAGGGGCAGCCCGTTCGAGTTCACCCCTCCACTTT
CDR3 protein: CASSEGAARSSSPLHF
V gene: TRBV2
J gene: TRBJ1-6
clone size: many
D gene: -

CDR3 DNA: TGCGCCAGCAGCCAAAGACCGCTAGCGGGAGGGCCACCAGATACGCAGTATTTT
CDR3 protein: CASSQRPLAGGPPDTQYF
V gene: TRBV4-1
J gene: TRBJ2-3
clone size: -
D gene: TRBD2

CDR3 DNA: TGCGCCAGCAGCCAAGTCTTAGTGGGACTAGCTTCGCGAGAGCAGTACTTC
CDR3 protein: CASSQVLVGLASREQYF
V gene: TRBV4-1
J gene: TRBJ2-7
clone size: many
D gene: TRBD2

CDR3 DNA: TGTGCCAGCAGTGGCCTTTGGGGTGAGCAGTTCTTC
CDR3 protein: CASSGLWGEQFF
V gene: TRBV6-5
J gene: TRBJ2-1
clone size: -
D gene: -

CDR3 DNA: TGTGCCTGGAAGCAGGGGGGCCCCTACAATGAGCAGTTCTTC
CDR3 protein: CAWKQGGPYNEQFF
V gene: TRBV30
J gene: TRBJ2-1
clone size: many
D gene: -

CDR3 DNA: TGCAGTGCTAGTCCAGGGTCCCCCGTCAATGAGCAGTTCTTC
CDR3 protein: CSASPGSPVNEQFF
V gene: TRBV20-1
J gene: TRBJ2-1
clone size: -
D gene: -

CDR3 DNA: TGTGCCAGCAGCTTACGCGGAACGACTAATGAAAAACTGTTTTTT
CDR3 protein: CASSLRGTTNEKLFF
V gene: TRBV7-2
J gene: TRBJ1-4
clone size: -
D gene: -

CDR3 DNA: TGCAGTGCTAGAGTTCTAGCGGGAGGCAGGAACCAAGAGACCCAGTACTTC
CDR3 protein: CSARVLAGGRNQETQYF
V gene: TRBV20-1
J gene: TRBJ2-5
clone size: few
D gene: TRBD2

CDR3 DNA: TGTGCCAGCAGCTTACTGGGACAGACGAACACTGAAGCTTTCTTT
CDR3 protein: CASSLLGQTNTEAFF
V gene: TRBV7-9
J gene: TRBJ1-1
clone size: many
D gene: TRBD1

CDR3 DNA: TGCGCCAGCAGCCAAGTGGAACACCGTGAGCAGTTCTTC
CDR3 protein: CASSQVEHREQFF
V gene: TRBV4-1
J gene: TRBJ2-1
clone size: -
D gene: -

CDR3 DNA: TGTGCCAGCAGCTTAACGGGAACTAGCCGGACAGATACGCAGTATTTT
CDR3 protein: CASSLTGTSRTDTQYF
V gene: TRBV7-3
J gene: TRBJ2-3
clone size: -
D gene: -

CDR3 DNA: TGCGCCAGCAGCTCCCTGGCAGGCCGGGAAAAACTGTTTTTT
CDR3 protein: CASSSLAGREKLFF
V gene: TRBV5-1
J gene: TRBJ1-4
clone size: once
D gene: -

CDR3 DNA: TGTGCCAGCAGTTTTGCCGGGACATTCACAGATACGCAGTATTTT
CDR3 protein: CASSFAGTFTDTQYF
V gene: TRBV28
J gene: TRBJ2-3
clone size: few
D gene: -

CDR3 DNA: TGTGCCAGCAGCTTAGTTGGGAGGGGGAATTCACCCCTCCACTTT
CDR3 protein: CASSLVGRGNSPLHF
V gene: TRBV7-2
J gene: TRBJ1-6
clone size: many
D gene: -

CDR3 DNA: TGCAGCGTGTCAAACAGCGGGAGCGGCACCGGGGAGCTGTTTTTT
CDR3 protein: CSVSNSGSGTGELFF
V gene: TRBV29-1
J gene: TRBJ2-2
clone size: few
D gene: TRBD2

CDR3 DNA: TGTGCCAGCAGTTACGACCCGCACCCGGTTGGGAATGGCTACACCTTC
CDR3 protein: CASSYDPHPVGNGYTF
V gene: TRBV6-5
J gene: TRBJ1-2
clone size: few
D gene: -

CDR3 DNA: TGCAGTGCTCCCCCGCTCTCGGCTAGCGGGACCGGGGGGGATACGCAGTATTTT
CDR3 protein: CSAPPLSASGTGGDTQYF
V gene: TRBV20-1
J gene: TRBJ2-3
clone size: -
D gene: TRBD2

CDR3 DNA: TGCAGTGCTACAAAGACTAGCACAGATACGCAGTATTTT
CDR3 protein: CSATKTSTDTQYF
V gene: TRBV20-1
J gene: TRBJ2-3
clone size: few
D gene: -

CDR3 DNA: TGTGCCAGCAGCTTTTCTAGCTCGTCTGAGCAGTTCTTC
CDR3 protein: CASSFSSSSEQFF
V gene: TRBV11-3
J gene: TRBJ2-1
clone size: few
D gene: -

CDR3 DNA: TGTGCCAGCACCCTGACTGCGGTCGGCATTCAGTACTTC
CDR3 protein: CASTLTAVGIQYF
V gene: TRBV11-3
J gene: TRBJ2-4
clone size: -
D gene: -

CDR3 DNA: TGCGCCAGCAGCGGCCGCGGGGACAACCCTTTCACAGATACGCAGTATTTT
CDR3 protein: CASSGRGDNPFTDTQYF
V gene: TRBV10-1
J gene: TRBJ2-3
clone size: -
D gene: -

CDR3 DNA: TGTGCCAGCAGCGCAGGGTTATGGGGTACCCAGTACTTC
CDR3 protein: CASSAGLWGTQYF
V gene: TRBV6-7
J gene: TRBJ2-5
clone size: many
D gene: -

CDR3 DNA: TGTGCCAGCAGAATAGGACGGATAGAAGAGACCCAGTACTTC
CDR3 protein: CASRIGRIEETQYF
V gene: TRBV2
J gene: TRBJ2-5
clone size: -
D gene: -

CDR3 DNA: TGCGCCAGCAGCTTGGTGAGCGACGGCTATGGCTACACCTTC
CDR3 protein: CASSLVSDGYGYTF
V gene: TRBV5-1
J gene: TRBJ1-2
clone size: -
D gene: -

CDR3 DNA: TGTGCCAGCAGTTCAATATTGTCCGGTAACATTCAGTACTTC
CDR3 protein: CASSSILSGNIQYF
V gene: TRBV28
J gene: TRBJ2-4
clone size: few
D gene: -

CDR3 DNA: TGCGCCAGCAGCCAAGATCCGTCGACGGACATTCAGTACTTC
CDR3 protein: CASSQDPSTDIQYF
V gene: TRBV4-3
J gene: TRBJ2-4
clone size: many
D gene: -

CDR3 DNA: TGTGCCAGCAGTCCCCGACGACTAGCGAGCAATGAGCAGTTCTTC
CDR3 protein: CASSPRRLASNEQFF
V gene: TRBV27
J gene: TRBJ2-1
clone size: few
D gene: TRBD2

CDR3 DNA: TGTGCCAGCAGTCCCATCCCCTACAGCTATGGCTACACCTTC
CDR3 protein: CASSPIPYSYGYTF
V gene: TRBV12-3/TRBV12-4
J gene: TRBJ1-2
clone size: many
D gene: -

CDR3 DNA: TGTGCCAGCTCACCACCGGGCAGCCGCGCGAACACCGGGGAGCTGTTTTTT
CDR3 protein: CASSPPGSRANTGELFF
V gene: TRBV18
J gene: TRBJ2-2
clone size: few
D gene: -

CDR3 DNA: TGTGCCAGCAGCGCCCTGGGGGGACCGTCCCAAGAGACCCAGTACTTC
CDR3 protein: CASSALGGPSQETQYF
V gene: TRBV9
J gene: TRBJ2-5
clone size: few
D gene: -

CDR3 DNA: TGCGCCAGCACCGGACAGGGCAGTTACAATGAGCAGTTCTTC
CDR3 protein: CASTGQGSYNEQFF
V gene: TRBV5-1
J gene: TRBJ2-1
clone size: many
D gene: TRBD1

CDR3 DNA: TGTGCCAGCGGGGGCGGGGAATTCTACGAGCAGTACTTC
CDR3 protein: CASGGGEFYEQYF
V gene: TRBV5-5
J gene: TRBJ2-7
clone size: few
D gene: -

CDR3 DNA: TGCGCCAGCAGCCCCCAGACTAGCGGAGACTACGAGCAGTACTTC
CDR3 protein: CASSPQTSGDYEQYF
V gene: TRBV5-1
J gene: TRBJ2-7
clone size: many
D gene: TRBD2

CDR3 DNA: TGTGCCAGTAGTAGGGACGGACAGGGGGGCATATACGAGCAGTACTTC
CDR3 protein: CASSRDGQGGIYEQYF
V gene: TRBV19
J gene: TRBJ2-7
clone size: few
D gene: TRBD1

CDR3 DNA: TGTGCCAGCAGCCAAGATTCCCGGGCCAATCAGCCCCAGCATTTT
CDR3 protein: CASSQDSRANQPQHF
V gene: TRBV3-1
J gene: TRBJ1-5
clone size: few
D gene: -

CDR3 DNA: TGTGCCAGCAGCTCGACAGGGGGGGGCAATGAGCAGTTCTTC
CDR3 protein: CASSSTGGGNEQFF
V gene: TRBV7-2
J gene: TRBJ2-1
clone size: many
D gene: TRBD1

CDR3 DNA: TGTGCCAGCAGTTTATCGCCGGCGGGGGGCTCCTACGAGCAGTACTTC
CDR3 protein: CASSLSPAGGSYEQYF
V gene: TRBV28
J gene: TRBJ2-7
clone size: -
D gene: TRBD2

CDR3 DNA: TGTGCCAGCAGCGTAGCGGGGGAGGGTACTGAAGCTTTCTTT
CDR3 protein: CASSVAGEGTEAFF
V gene: TRBV9
J gene: TRBJ1-1
clone size: many
D gene: -

CDR3 DNA: TGTGCCAGCAGCTTGGCAGGACGGGTTTATGGCTACACCTTC
CDR3 protein: CASSLAGRVYGYTF
V gene: TRBV7-8
J gene: TRBJ1-2
clone size: few
D gene: -

CDR3 DNA: TGTGCCAGCAGCTTGATGACAGGGGGCGATCAGCCCCAGCATTTT
CDR3 protein: CASSLMTGGDQPQHF
V gene: TRBV7-8
J gene: TRBJ1-5
clone size: few
D gene: TRBD1

CDR3 DNA: TGTGCCAGCAGCTCCCGGGGGGCAGGGAATGATGGCTACACCTTC
CDR3 protein: CASSSRGAGNDGYTF
V gene: TRBV7-9
J gene: TRBJ1-2
clone size: -
D gene: -

CDR3 DNA: TGCAGTGCCAGTACTAGCGGGAGGAGCTCCTACAATGAGCAGTTCTTC
CDR3 protein: CSASTSGRSSYNEQFF
V gene: TRBV20-1
J gene: TRBJ2-1
clone size: -
D gene: TRBD2

CDR3 DNA: TGTGCCAGCAGCCGCTCATGGGACAGAGAGCAGTACTTC
CDR3 protein: CASSRSWDREQYF
V gene: TRBV27
J gene: TRBJ2-7
clone size: few
D gene: TRBD1

CDR3 DNA: TGCGCCAGCAGCCCCGGGACTAGCGGGGAGCAGTACTTC
CDR3 protein: CASSPGTSGEQYF
V gene: TRBV5-1
J gene: TRBJ2-7
clone size: -
D gene: TRBD2

CDR3 DNA: TGTGCCAGCAGCCAACTGTCCTACGAGCAGTACTTC
CDR3 protein: CASSQLSYEQYF
V gene: TRBV14
J gene: TRBJ2-7
clone size: many
D gene: -

CDR3 DNA: TGTGCCAGCGGAATTCAGGGCGATAGCAATCAGCCCCAGCATTTT
CDR3 protein: CASGIQGDSNQPQHF
V gene: TRBV6-1
J gene: TRBJ1-5
clone size: many
D gene: -